This T cell receptor (beta chain) is drawn from a study of blood T cells in healthy people across ages. The V and J ends lost 4 bases and 11 bases respectively, with 19 bases between them. The CDR3 consists of 14 residues. In germline, CDR1 is MNHNY, CDR2 SVGAGI (reference sequence). Concerning this clonotype itself: Its target is not known.

The study's findings and limits: In older individuals, TCR beta diversity per million T cells was lower, falling roughly linearly with age. A strong correlation was found between TCR beta diversity and the percentage of naive T cells. No one knew whether donors had CMV, which possibly confounded expanded clonotype changes.

Per sample, extraction of total RNA gave at least 5.5 micrograms in every case. Sample-barcoded 5' priming and a J-beta primer mix drove a second PCR of roughly 6 to 12 cycles. TCRdb passed the 5' RACE reads through MiXCR, listing each CDR3 protein once. The sample holds about 970,000 distinct CDR3 sequences, 45% to 60% seen once. Material: blood. This chain connects TRBV6-6 to TRBJ2-3, with a possible D match to TRBD2 (6 bases). The source of this sequence is a woman aged 55-69 years in good health. The CDR3 is CASSSLGLAGRQYF. CDR3 nucleotides: TGTGCCAGCAGTTCCCTCGGGCTTGCGGGGAGGCAGTATTTT.